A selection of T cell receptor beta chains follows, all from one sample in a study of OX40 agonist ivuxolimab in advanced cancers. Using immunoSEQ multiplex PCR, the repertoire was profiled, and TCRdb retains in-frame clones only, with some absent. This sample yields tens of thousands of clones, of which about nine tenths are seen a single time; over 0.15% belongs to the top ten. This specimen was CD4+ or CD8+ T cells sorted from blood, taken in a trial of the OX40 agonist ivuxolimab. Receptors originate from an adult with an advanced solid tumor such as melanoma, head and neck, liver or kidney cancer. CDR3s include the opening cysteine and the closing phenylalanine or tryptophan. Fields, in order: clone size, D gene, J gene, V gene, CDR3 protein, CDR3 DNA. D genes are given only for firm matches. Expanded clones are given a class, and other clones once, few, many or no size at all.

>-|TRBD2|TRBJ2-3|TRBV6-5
CASSWGLAGAFDTQYF
TGTGCCAGCAGTTGGGGACTAGCGGGAGCATTCGATACGCAGTATTTT
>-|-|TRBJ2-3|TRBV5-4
CASSLVGGPSTDTQYF
TGTGCCAGCAGCCTAGTTGGGGGTCCGAGCACAGATACGCAGTATTTT
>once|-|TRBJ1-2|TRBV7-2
CASSLAARSYGYTF
TGTGCCAGCAGCTTAGCTGCTAGGAGTTATGGCTACACCTTC
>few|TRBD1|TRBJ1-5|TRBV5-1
CASSSGQGNQPQHF
TGCGCCAGCAGCTCGGGACAGGGGAATCAGCCCCAGCATTTT
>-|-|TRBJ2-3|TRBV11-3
CASSLEVGRTTDTQYF
TGTGCCAGCAGCTTAGAAGTCGGGAGAACCACAGATACGCAGTATTTT
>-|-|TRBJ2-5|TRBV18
CASSPFAWAETQYF
TGTGCCAGCTCACCATTCGCATGGGCGGAGACCCAGTACTTC
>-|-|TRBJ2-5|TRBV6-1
CASSEAGGTQYF
TGTGCCAGCAGTGAAGCCGGTGGGACCCAGTACTTC
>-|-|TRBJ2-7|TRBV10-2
CASMGGDEQYF
TGCGCCAGCATGGGGGGTGACGAGCAGTACTTC
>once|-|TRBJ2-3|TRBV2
CASSGAGAFTDTQYF
TGTGCCAGCAGTGGGGCGGGGGCCTTCACAGATACGCAGTATTTT
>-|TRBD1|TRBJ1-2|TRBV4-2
CASSQARTGSGYTF
TGTGCCAGCAGCCAAGCCCGGACAGGGAGTGGCTACACCTTC
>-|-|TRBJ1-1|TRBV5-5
CASSSPPNTEAFF
TGTGCCAGCAGCTCGCCACCGAACACTGAAGCTTTCTTT
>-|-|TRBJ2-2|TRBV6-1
CASSERGDANTGELFF
TGTGCCAGCAGTGAAAGAGGGGACGCGAACACCGGGGAGCTGTTTTTT
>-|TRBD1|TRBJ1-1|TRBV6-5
CASRATGTGDLLAFF
TGTGCCAGCAGGGCAACCGGGACAGGGGATCTTTTGGCTTTCTTT
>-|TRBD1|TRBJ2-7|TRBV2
CASSATGNYEQYF
TGTGCCAGCAGTGCGACAGGGAACTACGAGCAGTACTTC
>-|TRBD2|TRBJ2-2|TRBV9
CASSLRRGGNTGELFF
TGTGCCAGCAGCCTCCGACGCGGGGGAAACACCGGGGAGCTGTTTTTT
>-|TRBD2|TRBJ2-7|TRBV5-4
CASSWSAGAGYEQYF
TGTGCCAGCAGCTGGAGTGCGGGAGCAGGCTACGAGCAGTACTTC
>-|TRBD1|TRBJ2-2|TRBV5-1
CASSRGTGGTGELFF
TGCGCCAGCAGCAGAGGGACAGGGGGCACCGGGGAGCTGTTTTTT
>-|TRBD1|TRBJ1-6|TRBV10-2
CASSEPTQGGYNSPLHF
TGCGCCAGCAGTGAGCCGACTCAGGGGGGATATAATTCACCCCTCCACTTT
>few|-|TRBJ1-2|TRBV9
CASSTPSSYGYTF
TGTGCCAGCAGCACACCATCAAGCTATGGCTACACCTTC
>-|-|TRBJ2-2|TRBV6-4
CASSDWFGRNTGELFF
TGTGCCAGCAGTGACTGGTTCGGTCGGAACACCGGGGAGCTGTTTTTT
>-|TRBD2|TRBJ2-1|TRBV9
CASSVVGTSAYNEQFF
TGTGCCAGCAGCGTAGTAGGGACTAGCGCTTACAATGAGCAGTTCTTC
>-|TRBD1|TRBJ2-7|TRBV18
CASSPNSGTGSYEQYF
TGTGCCAGCTCACCAAATTCCGGGACAGGGTCCTACGAGCAGTACTTC
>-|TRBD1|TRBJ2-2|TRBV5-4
CASSLSGGRTGELFF
TGTGCCAGCAGCCTATCAGGGGGAAGGACCGGGGAGCTGTTTTTT
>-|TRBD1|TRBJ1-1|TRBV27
CASTVRTGGYTEAFF
TGTGCCAGCACCGTCAGGACAGGGGGTTACACTGAAGCTTTCTTT
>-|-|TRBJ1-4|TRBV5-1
CASSPGLSDLGEKLFF
TGCGCCAGCAGCCCTGGCCTGAGTGATCTGGGTGAAAAACTGTTTTTT
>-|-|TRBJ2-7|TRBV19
CASSLGGRGYYEQYF
TGTGCCAGTAGTTTAGGGGGACGGGGGTACTACGAGCAGTACTTC
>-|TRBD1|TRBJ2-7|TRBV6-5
CASKVDRGHGDEQYF
TGTGCCAGCAAGGTCGACAGGGGGCATGGAGACGAGCAGTACTTC
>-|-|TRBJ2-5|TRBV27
CASSADSPGWETQYF
TGTGCCAGCAGCGCGGACAGCCCGGGGTGGGAGACCCAGTACTTC
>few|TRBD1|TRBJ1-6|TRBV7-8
CASSSTNRGSPLHF
TGTGCCAGCAGCTCGACAAACAGGGGATCACCCCTCCACTTT
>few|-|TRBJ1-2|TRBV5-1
CASSLDGGGGYTF
TGCGCCAGCAGCTTGGACGGTGGGGGAGGCTACACCTTC
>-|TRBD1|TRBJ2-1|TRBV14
CASSQGQGSYNEQFF
TGTGCCAGCAGCCAGGGACAGGGCTCCTACAATGAGCAGTTCTTC